This T cell receptor (beta chain) was sequenced in a study of T cells after yellow fever vaccination (dated by TCRdb to about 2019). Background on the whole study: Libraries from fractions with low cell numbers were prepared with the SMART-Seq v4 Ultra Low Input RNA kit. To follow T-cell clones before and after both primary and booster YFV17D yellow fever vaccination, bulk TCR alpha and beta repertoires underwent longitudinal sequencing. Two healthy male donors, one aged 18 to 29 and one aged 30 to 40 years, made up the cohort. Blood was collected at multiple timepoints before and after primary and secondary immunization, and bulk PBMC replicates and cell subsets were isolated.

Study-level results and caveats: The study included only two donors, which limits how far the findings can be generalized. Most clones expanded after primary vaccination were re-detected after the booster (approximately 96% of CD4 and roughly 85% of CD8), suggesting broad memory maintenance. Computational filtering was required because FACS-sorted repertoires could contain abundant contaminating clonotypes from the bulk population. Compared with the primary T-cell response, the secondary T-cell response was faster but weaker, reaching its peak on day 5 rather than on day 15. A small share of clonotypes was detected in both CD4 and CD8 compartments, with the overlap likely arising from convergent recombination.

The listed sequencing device is Illumina NovaSeq 6000. Synthesis of TCR cDNA relied on 5'RACE template switching, a step that introduced a universal primer site along with unique molecular identifiers. Priming of cDNA synthesis was performed from both the TCR alpha and TCR beta constant segments. Library amplification used two PCR steps, and the second PCR step added sample barcodes and sequencing adapters. Libraries were sequenced on Illumina HiSeq 2500 (2x100 bp) or NovaSeq (2x150 bp). On the study's bioinformatics: Reads were demultiplexed and collapsed into UMI consensus sequences with MIGEC, and V(D)J alignment was performed with MiXCR. Clonotypes responding to the vaccine were identified with edgeR on replicate PBMC samples, with the criteria of FDR below 0.01 and a log2 fold change above 5 up to day 15. Each bulk clonotype received a CD4 or CD8 identity based on whether the sequenced CD4 or CD8 repertoire contained that clonotype at higher abundance. TCRdb trimmed public reads at Q25 via fastp, called clones via MiXCR and kept in-frame beta chains. CDR3 protein duplicates are merged, each entry listing the most common genes and DNA. For this entry, the V and J calls and clone size follow TCRdb and not the study's own pipeline. This sample comprises around 310,000 distinct CDR3 sequences, 4% to 5.5% of them detected only once. Around 19% of the sample comes from the top ten.

Trimming removed 10 bases from V and 10 bases from J, leaving 14 bases between the germline ends. The CDR3 runs 11 amino acids, cysteine and phenylalanine included. The entry retains the CDR3 DNA only, 33 bases that are in frame from base 1. This clonotype was seen many times. Its antigen is currently not known. It has no much larger one-base neighbor in the sample; base qualities were not kept. The sample's treatment or condition, from its label and the paper: live attenuated yellow fever vaccine strain. At every blood-draw timepoint, two biological replicates of bulk PBMCs were collected. PBMCs were isolated from peripheral blood using a standard Ficoll-Paque protocol. TriZol was used to extract RNA from bulk PBMCs, from CD4 and CD8 fractions, and from dextramer-positive and dextramer-negative fractions.

The source was PBMCs, collected 15 days after the yellow fever booster vaccination. This TCR was sampled from a man between 18 and 35 years old who received the YFV17D yellow fever vaccine. This chain joins TRBV12-3 or TRBV12-4 to TRBJ2-1; the D segment cannot be called with confidence. Here is the DNA: TGTGCCAAGCCCCCCGGAGCCGAGCAGTTCTTC. Its translation is CAKPPGAEQFF.